These T cell receptor beta chains were read from a single sample in a study of OX40 agonist ivuxolimab in advanced cancers. Profiled with immunoSEQ multiplex PCR; TCRdb holds only in-frame clones, not every one. Of approximately 87,000 clones listed, 92% were seen once; the top ten hold approximately 3.6%. The source material was CD4+ or CD8+ T cells sorted from blood, sampled in a trial of the OX40 agonist ivuxolimab. All receptors come from an adult with an advanced solid tumor such as melanoma, head and neck, liver or kidney cancer. CDR3s include the opening cysteine and the closing phenylalanine or tryptophan. The order of the fields is V gene, D gene, clone size, J gene, CDR3 protein, CDR3 DNA. D genes are given only for firm matches. Where a row states a size, it is once, few, many or the class of an expanded clone; other rows omit it.

V: TRBV19
D: NA
size: NA
J: TRBJ2-7
CDR3: CARGAKGGNEQYF
DNA: TGTGCCAGGGGGGCCAAGGGAGGTAACGAGCAGTACTTC

V: TRBV11-2
D: NA
size: NA
J: TRBJ2-7
CDR3: CASSLVTGRLYEQYF
DNA: TGTGCCAGCAGCTTAGTAACAGGTCGGCTCTACGAGCAGTACTTC

V: TRBV6-5
D: NA
size: NA
J: TRBJ1-3
CDR3: CASSYSVGLGNTIYF
DNA: TGTGCCAGCAGTTACTCAGTGGGCCTTGGAAACACCATATATTTT

V: TRBV6-6
D: TRBD1
size: NA
J: TRBJ2-7
CDR3: CASSIPGQAFYEQYF
DNA: TGTGCCAGCAGCATACCGGGACAGGCATTCTACGAGCAGTACTTC

V: TRBV19
D: NA
size: NA
J: TRBJ1-5
CDR3: CASSIEAGNGYQPQHF
DNA: TGTGCCAGTAGTATAGAGGCGGGTAATGGGTATCAGCCCCAGCATTTT

V: TRBV7-8
D: NA
size: NA
J: TRBJ2-7
CDR3: CASSISGTEQYF
DNA: TGTGCCAGCAGCATCTCCGGGACAGAGCAGTACTTC

V: TRBV19
D: NA
size: few
J: TRBJ1-1
CDR3: CASRVSANTEAFF
DNA: TGTGCCAGTAGGGTTTCGGCAAACACTGAAGCTTTCTTT

V: TRBV30
D: TRBD1
size: NA
J: TRBJ1-6
CDR3: CAWGQGNSPLHF
DNA: TGTGCCTGGGGACAGGGAAATTCACCCCTCCACTTT

V: TRBV29-1
D: NA
size: NA
J: TRBJ2-3
CDR3: CSAGQPEDTQYF
DNA: TGCAGCGCCGGACAGCCGGAGGATACGCAGTATTTT

V: TRBV6-1
D: NA
size: NA
J: TRBJ1-1
CDR3: CASSGGQLNTEAFF
DNA: TGTGCCAGCAGTGGGGGACAATTGAACACTGAAGCTTTCTTT

V: TRBV4-1
D: NA
size: once
J: TRBJ2-7
CDR3: CASSQVDSSYYEQYF
DNA: TGCGCCAGCAGCCAAGTCGACAGCTCATACTACGAGCAGTACTTC

V: TRBV19
D: NA
size: NA
J: TRBJ2-1
CDR3: CASSIVGFEQFF
DNA: TGTGCCAGTAGTATAGTGGGTTTTGAGCAGTTCTTC

V: TRBV27
D: TRBD1
size: NA
J: TRBJ2-7
CDR3: CASSLSGQYYEQYF
DNA: TGTGCCAGCAGTCTTTCGGGACAGTACTACGAGCAGTACTTC

V: TRBV10-3
D: TRBD1
size: NA
J: TRBJ1-1
CDR3: CAIRGDRENTEAFF
DNA: TGTGCCATCAGGGGGGACAGGGAGAACACTGAAGCTTTCTTT

V: TRBV30
D: NA
size: NA
J: TRBJ1-5
CDR3: CAWSGGSNQPQHF
DNA: TGTGCCTGGAGTGGGGGTAGCAATCAGCCCCAGCATTTT

V: TRBV12-5
D: NA
size: NA
J: TRBJ2-3
CDR3: CASGLTQTSTDTQYF
DNA: TGTGCTAGTGGTTTAACCCAAACTAGCACAGATACGCAGTATTTT

V: TRBV5-1
D: NA
size: NA
J: TRBJ2-7
CDR3: CASSPDSLGRREQYF
DNA: TGCGCCAGCAGCCCGGACTCACTAGGGCGGCGGGAGCAGTACTTC

V: TRBV10-2
D: TRBD2
size: NA
J: TRBJ2-5
CDR3: CASFGIAGEVGGETQYF
DNA: TGCGCCAGCTTCGGAATAGCGGGAGAAGTTGGGGGAGAGACCCAGTACTTC

V: TRBV13
D: NA
size: NA
J: TRBJ1-1
CDR3: CASSPTGGEGPNTEAFF
DNA: TGTGCCAGCAGCCCGACGGGGGGGGAAGGGCCGAACACTGAAGCTTTCTTT

V: TRBV27
D: TRBD1
size: NA
J: TRBJ1-2
CDR3: CASRPRTGMDYGYTF
DNA: TGTGCCAGCAGACCTCGGACAGGGATGGACTATGGCTACACCTTC

V: TRBV7-8
D: NA
size: NA
J: TRBJ1-2
CDR3: CASSLTRGNYGYTF
DNA: TGTGCCAGCAGCTTAACGCGGGGTAACTATGGCTACACCTTC

V: TRBV27
D: NA
size: NA
J: TRBJ2-7
CDR3: CASSLGASYEQYF
DNA: TGTGCCAGCAGTTTGGGGGCTAGTTACGAGCAGTACTTC